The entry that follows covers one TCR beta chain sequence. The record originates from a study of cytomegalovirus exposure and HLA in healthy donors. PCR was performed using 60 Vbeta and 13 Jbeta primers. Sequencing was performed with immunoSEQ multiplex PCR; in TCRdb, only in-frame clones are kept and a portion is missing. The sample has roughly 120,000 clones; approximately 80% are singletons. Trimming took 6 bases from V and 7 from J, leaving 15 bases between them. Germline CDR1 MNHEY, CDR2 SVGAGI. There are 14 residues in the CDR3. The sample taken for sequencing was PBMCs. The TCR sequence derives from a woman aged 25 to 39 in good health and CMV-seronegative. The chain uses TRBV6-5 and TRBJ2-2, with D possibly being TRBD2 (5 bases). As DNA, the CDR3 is TGTGCCAGCAGCCCCCCGACTGGAGGCGGGGAGCTGTTTTTT. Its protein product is CASSPPTGGGELFF.